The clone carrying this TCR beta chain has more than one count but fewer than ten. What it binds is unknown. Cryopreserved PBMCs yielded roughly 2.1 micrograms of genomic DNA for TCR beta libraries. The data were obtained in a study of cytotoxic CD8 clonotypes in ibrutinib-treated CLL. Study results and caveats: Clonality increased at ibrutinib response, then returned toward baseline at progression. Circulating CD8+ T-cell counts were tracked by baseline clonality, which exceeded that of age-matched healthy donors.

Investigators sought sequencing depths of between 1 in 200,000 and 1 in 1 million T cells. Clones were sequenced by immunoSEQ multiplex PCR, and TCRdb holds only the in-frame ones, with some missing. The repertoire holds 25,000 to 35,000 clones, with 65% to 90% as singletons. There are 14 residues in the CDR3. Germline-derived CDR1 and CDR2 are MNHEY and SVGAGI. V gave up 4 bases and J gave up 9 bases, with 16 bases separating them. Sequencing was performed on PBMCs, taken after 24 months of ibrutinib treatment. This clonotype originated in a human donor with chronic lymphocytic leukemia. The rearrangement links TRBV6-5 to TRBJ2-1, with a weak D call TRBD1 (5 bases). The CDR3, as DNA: TGTGCCAGCAGTTCTCAAAGTTTTAGGGGTGAGCAGTTCTTC. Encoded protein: CASSSQSFRGEQFF.